The T cell receptor beta chain described here comes from a study of shared clonotypes between healthy human individuals (TCRdb year 2020). In the study overall: The cohort included three men and a couple of women between 18 and 49 years of age. Blood TCR repertoires of about five healthy adults were deeply sequenced to estimate repertoire size and the extent of clonotype sharing between individuals. Libraries were prepared and TCR repertoires were sequenced by different laboratories using diverse techniques, in order to increase sequencing depth and limit assay-specific biases. Leukapheresis yielded between about 0.94 and 9 billion PBMCs per donor. Here is what the overall study found, with its caveats: Because the study included only a small number of donors, the genetic and exposure-history diversity represented was limited. Sampling was restricted to blood, and TCR repertoires in tissue are likely to differ from TCR repertoires in blood. Based on pairwise subsampling, the degree of clonotype sharing among donors was expected to be affected by sequencing depth.

Healthy HIV-negative adults with no recently reported acute infections or vaccinations were included as donors. Every donor was a Caucasian adult living in Nashville, Tennessee, USA. For unsorted samples, about 87 million PBMCs were counted, and genomic DNA was extracted using the QIAamp DNA Blood Mini kit. Blood was collected by leukapheresis, and PBMCs were isolated by Ficoll-Histopaque density gradient centrifugation and then cryopreserved in liquid nitrogen vapor phase. Turning to this clone: It lacks a known antigen. The junction differs from germline at one of its ends, possibly a read error.

TCR CDR3 regions were amplified from genomic DNA by multiplex PCR using the deep immunoSEQ assay. Extracted genomic DNA from each cell subset was distributed evenly across all wells of several immunoSEQ 96-well plates, and each plate was treated as a replicate. For unsorted PBMC, about 300 ng of genomic DNA, equivalent to around 33,000 T cell genomes, went into each replicate PCR. Ten immunoSEQ deep assay plates were used to sequence unsorted PBMC genomic DNA. Purified libraries were measured with a Qubit 3.0 fluorometer, size-checked on a Bioanalyzer 2100, and measured again with the KAPA Library Quantification kit. Each immunoSEQ 96-well plate was sequenced on its own single-read 150-cycle Illumina NextSeq 550 flow cell. Regarding the original processing steps: Because only junctional sequences without quality scores were contained in the immunoSEQ output, filtering matching that applied to full-length reads could not be performed. To assign V/J genes and CDR3, sequences were annotated against IMGT germline references using PyIR, a Python wrapper for IgBLAST v1.9. Any read was removed if the V/J assignment was weak (E-value above 1e-6), the CDR3 was missing, or the read contained stop codons, out-of-frame junctions, or ambiguous translated residues. V3J clonotypes were defined as sequences sharing the same inferred V gene, J gene, and CDR3 amino acid sequence. Percentage overlap between repertoires was calculated by dividing the number of shared unique clonotypes by the size of the smaller repertoire. RTK rarefaction, the Chao1 estimator, and Recon v2.1 estimates of unobserved clonotypes were used to assess repertoire richness. TCRdb took over this immuneACCESS table, retaining in-frame rearrangements with V and J assigned. Such tables are incomplete; in checked studies, under half of the missing clones stem from an unresolved V gene, and the remainder is unexplained. The DNA gave D and trimming, while V, J and clone size come from that table. In this sample the table shows around 500,000 clones, 76% of which occur a single time. The ten largest clones represent around 13% of the sample.

The germline V gene (reference sequence) provides CDR1 MNHEY and CDR2 SMNVEV. Including the terminal cysteine and phenylalanine, the CDR3 comprises 13 residues. The DNA shown is the 39-base CDR3, in frame from base 1. Recombination connected TRBV27 to TRBJ1-2; the D gene cannot be resolved reliably. This clonotype originated in a woman aged 40 to 49 in good health. Some clones in this sample may be carry-over from other donors' samples. Sequenced input: PBMCs. For the CDR3, the sequence is CASSISGYGGYTF. The DNA is TGTGCCAGCAGTATATCTGGTTACGGTGGCTACACCTTC.